This T cell receptor (beta chain) was obtained from a study of response to subunit inactivated influenza vaccine. This clonotype turned up a few times. Its antigen is not known. General observations from the study: That few new T cells are recruited by each seasonal influenza vaccination was the authors' suggestion.

Germline V gene data show CDR1 as WNHNN and CDR2 as SYGVQD (reference sequence). Trimming pared 3 bases from V and 0 bases from J, leaving 9 bases between. The CDR3 has 15 residues. TCRdb processed the RT-PCR reads anew with MiXCR; each CDR3 protein has one entry. The table shows some 500,000 distinct CDR3 sequences, with 10% to 15% occurring only once. This chain connects TRBV10-1 to TRBJ2-1; D remains ambiguous. Source: PBMCs from blood, taken 35 to 45 days after vaccination. The source is a man aged 45 to 65 who received an inactivated influenza vaccine. CDR3 sequence (DNA): TGCGCCAGCAGTGATGTCCAGAACTCCTACAATGAGCAGTTCTTC. This sequence encodes CASSDVQNSYNEQFF.